This T cell receptor (beta chain) derives from a study of cytomegalovirus exposure and HLA in healthy donors. The CDR3 covers 14 residues. Germline lookup yields CDR1 SGHTA and CDR2 FQGTGA. Trimming left V 5 bases short and J 15 bases short, with 23 bases between. Only one count was recorded for this clone. The primer mix had 60 Vbeta and 13 Jbeta primers. Assay: immunoSEQ multiplex PCR; the TCRdb copy retains only in-frame clones and omits some. This sample has some 130,000 clones, with 80% found just once. Sample: PBMCs. This sequence was found in a male donor in good health and CMV-seronegative. The chain couples TRBV7-3 to TRBJ2-1, with TRBD1 as a possible D gene (6 bases). CDR3 sequence: CASSTGQFVDTWFF. CDR3 coding DNA: TGTGCCAGCAGCACGGGACAATTCGTGGATACATGGTTCTTC. Drawing the rest from reference TRBV7-3 and TRBJ2-1, the complete variable domain is GAGVSQTPSNKVTEKGKYVELRCDPISGHTALYWYRQSLGQGPEFLIYFQGTGAADDSGLPNDRFFAVRPEGSVSTLKIQRTERGDSAVYLCASSTGQFVDTWFFGPGTRLTVL.